These 15 T cell receptor beta chains originate from one sample sequenced in a study of T cells in Graves' hyperthyroidism and ophthalmopathy. TCR beta CDR3 region amplification was performed from RNA transcripts. Carried out on the TCR CDR3, a first-round RT-PCR used the HTBI primer set. Via MiXCR, TCRdb re-called the multiplex PCR reads, giving one row per CDR3 protein. The sample consists of under 750,000 distinct CDR3 sequences, 15% to 20% of them appearing once. Sequenced: blood. Receptors originate from a woman between 45 and 60 years old with Graves' hyperthyroidism that later progressed to Graves' ophthalmopathy.

This clonotype was picked up one time. V usage is TRBV12-3 or TRBV12-4 and J usage is TRBJ1-4; perhaps TRBD1 as D (5 bases). Deletions cut 6 bases from V and 14 bases from J, with 13 bases between. This CDR3 is 11 amino acids long. The CDR3 sequence is CASSSDSILFF. In DNA form, the CDR3 reads TGTGCCAGCAGCTCCGACAGTATTCTGTTTTTT.

This clonotype has at least ten counts. The rearrangement joins TRBV5-1 to TRBJ2-1; 12 bases match TRBD2. The germline gives CDR1 SGHRS, CDR2 YFSETQ. This CDR3 spans 16 amino acids. Trimming at V came to 4 bases and at J to 6 bases, leaving 8 bases not matched to a gene. CDR3 sequence (DNA): TGCGCCAGCAGCAAGCGACTAGCGGGGGCCCCCAATGAGCAGTTCTTC. It yields the protein CASSKRLAGAPNEQFF.

The CDR3 coding sequence is TGTGCCAGCAGCTTAGCGGGGGGACTAGCGGGGGGGTTTGTTGAGCAGTTCTTC. Translation gives CASSLAGGLAGGFVEQFF. The chain has TRBV7-8 and TRBJ2-1; TRBD2 aligns across 16 bases. CDR1 is SGHVS, CDR2 FQNEAQ, per germline. After removal of 0 bases from V and 9 bases from J, the junction contained 8 bases not matched to a gene. This CDR3 contains 18 residues.

In this sample, this clonotype turned up a few times. The chain uses TRBV11-2 and TRBJ2-4; D ambiguous. The CDR3 loop spans 13 amino acids. Per the germline V gene, CDR1 is SGHAT and CDR2 is FQNNGV. Trimming removed 0 bases at V and 6 bases at J, with 6 bases between. The CDR3 spells CASSLDLRNIQYF. CDR3 nucleotide sequence: TGTGCCAGCAGCTTAGACCTTAGAAACATTCAGTACTTC.

This clonotype was counted ten times or more. This chain uses TRBV11-2 with TRBJ1-6; D is perhaps TRBD1 (6 bases). V lost 6 bases and J lost 9, with 12 bases in between. Germline values: CDR1 SGHAT, CDR2 FQNNGV. This CDR3 comprises 13 residues. The CDR3 bases are TGTGCCAGCAGACAGGGATTATCTTCACCCCTCCACTTT. Translated: CASRQGLSSPLHF.

This clonotype has at least ten counts. The V call is TRBV18, the J call TRBJ1-1; D gene uncertain. The germline gives CDR1 KGHSH, CDR2 LQKENI. The ends were cut back, 2 bases at V and 6 bases at J, with 16 bases in the middle. The CDR3 sequence is 15 residues long. CDR3 region: CASSPGRGLKAEAFF. DNA for the CDR3: TGTGCCAGCTCACCAGGAAGAGGGCTGAAGGCTGAAGCTTTCTTT.

This clonotype was counted only a few times. The chain uses TRBV5-5 and TRBJ2-1, with 7 bases lining up with TRBD1. Looked up from germline, CDR1 is SGHKS and CDR2 is YYEKEE (reference sequence). Trimming removed 0 bases from V and 9 bases from J; junction bases left unmatched: 9. CDR3 length equals 15 residues. The CDR3 sequence: CASSLVTGAVSEQFF. For the CDR3, the DNA is TGTGCCAGCAGCTTGGTTACAGGGGCGGTTAGTGAGCAGTTCTTC.

The rearrangement joins TRBV11-2 to TRBJ2-7; TRBD1 agrees at 9 bases. J lost 5 bases, V lost 5 bases, and 13 bases had no gene match. Looked up from germline, CDR1 is SGHAT and CDR2 is FQNNGV. The CDR3 loop spans 16 amino acids. Here the CDR3 reads CASSPIAGTGLHEQYF. The CDR3 DNA sequence: TGTGCCAGCAGCCCTATCGCCGGGACAGGGCTCCACGAGCAGTACTTC.

The chain combines TRBV27 with TRBJ2-7; TRBD1 aligns across 9 bases. Germline loops: CDR1 MNHEY, CDR2 SMNVEV (reference sequence). There are 14 residues in the CDR3. V was clipped by 2 bases and J by 7 bases; unmatched bases: 6. CDR3: CASSLMDRGAEQYF. CDR3 sequence (DNA): TGTGCCAGCAGTTTAATGGACAGGGGAGCTGAGCAGTACTTC.

This clonotype has a count of ten or more. The rearrangement uses TRBV5-5 and TRBJ1-1, with TRBD1 matching over 8 bases. The length of the CDR3 is 15 residues. The junction had 9 bases not matched to a gene; V was cut back by 4 bases and J by 4 bases. CDR1 is SGHKS and CDR2 is YYEKEE in the germline V gene (reference sequence). The CDR3 sequence: CASSVVPGQATEAFF. In nucleotides, the CDR3 is TGTGCCAGCAGCGTAGTGCCGGGACAGGCCACTGAAGCTTTCTTT. Full variable domain (remainder filled in from reference TRBV5-5 and TRBJ1-1): DAGVTQSPTHLIKTRGQQVTLRCSPISGHKSVSWYQQVLGQGPQFIFQYYEKEERGRGNFPDRFSARQFPNYSSELNVNALLLGDSALYLCASSVVPGQATEAFFGQGTRLTVV.

This clonotype was counted many times. The J gene is TRBJ2-3, the V gene TRBV5-8; D remains ambiguous. Germline lookup yields CDR1 SGHTS and CDR2 YDEGEE. The CDR3 extends over 13 amino acids. V lost 1 base and J lost 3, with 6 bases in between. CDR3 bases: TGTGCCAGCAGCTTGTTACGGACAGATACGCAGTATTTT. Its protein is CASSLLRTDTQYF. Variable domain in full (rest from reference TRBV5-8 and TRBJ2-3): EAGVTQSPTHLIKTRGQQATLRCSPISGHTSVYWYQQALGLGLQFLLWYDEGEERNRGNFPPRFSGRQFPNYSSELNVNALELEDSALYLCASSLLRTDTQYFGPGTRLTVL.

This clonotype has a handful of counts. The chain combines TRBV6-1 with TRBJ2-1, with unresolved D. Trimming removed 9 bases from V and 3 bases from J, with 9 bases in between. Germline CDR1 and CDR2: MNHNS and SASEGT. The CDR3 is 12 residues long. CDR3 in DNA: TGTGCCAGTTTAAACGGCTACAATGAGCAGTTCTTC. This encodes CASLNGYNEQFF.

This clonotype was counted at least ten times. This sequence joins TRBV20-1 and TRBJ2-3, with D perhaps matching TRBD2 (5 bases). Germline V gene lookup returns CDR1 DFQATT and CDR2 SNEGSKA (reference sequence). The CDR3 loop spans 15 amino acids. Trimming stripped 5 bases from V and 2 bases from J, with 17 bases between. The CDR3 DNA is TGCAGTGCTCCACCCCGGGATATTTACACAGATACGCAGTATTTT. Its translation: CSAPPRDIYTDTQYF.

This clonotype was observed at least ten times. The chain couples TRBV3-1 to TRBJ2-7; no definite D call. Trimming left V 0 bases short and J 3 bases short, with 6 bases between. The germline gives CDR1 LGHDT, CDR2 YNNKEL (reference sequence). The CDR3 contains 13 residues. CDR3 DNA sequence: TGTGCCAGCAGCCAAGAAAACAGCTACGAGCAGTACTTC. The encoded protein is CASSQENSYEQYF.

The rearrangement uses TRBV9 and TRBJ1-2; 7 bases line up with TRBD1. This CDR3 contains 14 residues. In germline, CDR1 is SGDLS, CDR2 YYNGEE. Germline trimming cut 5 bases from V and 6 bases from J; bases unmatched to any gene: 10. The CDR3 DNA follows: TGTGCCAGCAGAGAGCCAGACAGGGTCCATGGCTACACCTTC. It yields the protein CASREPDRVHGYTF.